This entry describes one TCR beta chain. Its target is unknown. One end of the junction does not line up with germline, which may come from a read error. This record belongs to a study of cytomegalovirus exposure and HLA in healthy donors. The CDR3 is made up of 18 amino acids. CDR1 is SSHAT and CDR2 is FNYEAQ in the germline V gene (reference sequence). Using immunoSEQ multiplex PCR, the repertoire was profiled, and TCRdb retains in-frame clones only, with some absent. The repertoire holds some 72,000 clones, with approximately 95% as singletons. The donors formed part of the roughly 120-subject validation cohort, distinct from the roughly 700-subject first cohort. Regarding the study as a whole: In vitro confirmation showed a few CMV-associated chains to be CMV antigen specific. It was found in a later analysis that first-cohort TCR clusters tended to co-occur in the 90 to 150 validation repertoires.

This clonotype originated in a man aged 18-30 years in good health and CMV-seropositive. Sequenced material: PBMCs. This chain links TRBV7-7 with TRBJ1-3; the D is unclear. The CDR3 reads CASSLKWAPSPSGNTIYF. The DNA of the CDR3 is TGTGCTAGCAGCTTAAAGTGGGCGCCTAGCCCCTCTGGAAACACCATATATTTT.